The clone carrying this T cell receptor (delta chain) has only a few counts. Its antigen is as yet unknown. This DNA translates differently at residue 3 from the TCRdb protein, which is that of a much larger clone; a read error is likely, and the protein shown is the DNA's own translation. The CDR3 totals 16 residues. CDR1 is GEAIGNYY and CDR2 is EKD in the germline V gene. The data derive from a study of γδ T cells in repeated Plasmodium falciparum infection. Background on the study: Donors had four controlled P. falciparum NF54 infections over roughly 600 days. Findings of the study overall: Vgamma9/Vdelta2+ repertoires stayed stably polyclonal over time and infection. The Malian cohort came from a small rural village of predominantly one ethnic group.

Bulk repertoires came from Vgamma9/Vdelta2+ or Vdelta2-negative gammadelta T cells flow-sorted from PBMC. TCRdb redid the clone calls on the multiplex PCR reads with CATT. This sample carries 85,000 to 100,000 delta-chain clones, 0.75% to 1% of them seen once, and the ten largest clones take 7.5% to 10%. Material: gamma-delta T cells from blood. J is TRDJ1 and V is TRDV2, with 8 nucleotides matching TRDD3. Here the J gene was assigned by germline matching of the DNA, as TCRdb has none. The TCR was taken from a pool of human donors (malaria-infected and uninfected, not separated). CDR3 bases: TGTGCCGGTGACCTCCTCGCTGGGGGAAACCACGATAAACTCATCTTT. Its translation is CAGDLLAGGNHDKLIF.